This T cell receptor (beta chain) was sequenced during a study of blood T cell repertoires in COVID-19 (dated by TCRdb to 2018 to 2021). Looking at the study overall: For ImmuneRACE Cohort 3, a participant was defined as recovered based on two consecutive negative NP/OP PCR tests, clearance by a healthcare professional, or resolution of symptoms. The samples were drawn from two sources: the first 160 participants of the ongoing ImmuneRACE study, and 1,000 to 1,500 subjects contributed by 6 global collaborators. The repertoires were released in a freely available public database meant as a resource for research on the immune response to SARS-CoV-2. The prospective study material was composed of cDNA or gDNA derived from T cells, B-cell-depleted T cells, or PBMCs. Deeply sampled blood TCRbeta repertoires from subjects exposed to, actively infected with, or recovered from COVID-19 were included in the dataset. Where available, HLA class I and class II types were taken from metadata supplied by the sample provider and were not determined by assay-based typing. Samples covering the acute and convalescent phases of COVID-19 were provided by collaborators in the United States, Italy and Spain. Nearly every sample came with metadata listing a de-identified subject ID, COVID-19 status, age in years and sex. Broad study findings and their caveats: The amount of clinical and demographic metadata varied by source and participant and was provided uncurated.

The cysteine opens and the phenylalanine closes a CDR3 of 17 amino acids. The CDR3 DNA has 51 bases and is translated from base 1. Compared with germline, V lacks 3 bases and J lacks 3 bases; bases without a gene match: 6. Taken from the germline V gene (reference sequence), the CDR1 and CDR2 loops are SEHNR and FQNEAQ. TCRbeta CDR3 regions were amplified from genomic DNA using the immunoSEQ Assay, a bias-controlled multiplex PCR. Under the source paper's analysis protocol: The number of nucleated cells in each sample was estimated from the amplification of reference gene primers within the assay. To quantify the absolute abundance of each unique TCRbeta CDR3 rearrangement, sequence reads were collapsed and filtered. Productive Simpson clonality was computed per sample as the square root of Simpson's diversity index over productive rearrangements. The clones in this table, taken by TCRdb from immuneACCESS, are in-frame only. Not every clone is retained; where verified, under half of the shortfall comes from an unresolved V gene, and the cause of the rest is unknown. From that table come the V and J calls and clone size; the DNA was used to work out D and trimming. This sample is represented by 150,000 to 200,000 clones; around 86% of them were singletons. Jointly, the top ten make up approximately 25% of the sample.

Participants in the prospective study were enrolled through a virtual design, were aged about 18 to 90 years, and lived in approximately 25 United States geographic areas. To assign participants to cohorts, the prospective study relied on clinical history that participants themselves reported in a screening survey and a study questionnaire. In the prospective study, whole blood, serum and a nasopharyngeal or oropharyngeal swab were collected from each participant by mobile phlebotomists. Prospective study participants could optionally give additional blood draws and questionnaires over a 2-month period. Before DNA extraction, blood samples from the prospective study were shipped at room temperature or frozen. Concerning this clone itself: Its antigen target is currently unknown. The input lacks base qualities; no much larger clone sits a single base away.

The sequence links TRBV7-9 to TRBJ2-3, with 13 bases aligning to TRBD2. Sequenced: PBMCs or T cells enriched from blood (not recorded which). The sequence was obtained from a woman aged 35 to 49 in a cohort exposed to, infected with or recovered from COVID-19 (not recorded which). The sequenced DNA is TGTGCCAGCAGCTTTCTGCAGACTAGCGGGAGGACAGATACGCAGTATTTT. It specifies CASSFLQTSGRTDTQYF. The variable domain in full, with residues beyond the CDR3 obtained from the reference TRBV7-9 and TRBJ2-3 genes, is DTGVSQNPRHKITKRGQNVTFRCDPISEHNRLYWYRQTLGQGPEFLTYFQNEAQLEKSRLLSDRFSAERPKGSFSTLEIQRTEQGDSAMYLCASSFLQTSGRTDTQYFGPGTRLTVL.